These T cell receptor beta chains were read from a single sample in a study of blood T cell repertoires in COVID-19. Clones were sequenced by immunoSEQ multiplex PCR, and TCRdb holds only the in-frame ones, with some missing. The sample shows under 250,000 clones, about 94% of them seen only once. The specimen sequenced was peripheral blood. All receptors derive from a man in his 60s with COVID-19, enrolled during active disease. CDR3s include the opening cysteine and the closing phenylalanine or tryptophan. Each record gives: V gene, J gene, clone size, D gene, CDR3 DNA, CDR3 protein. D genes are given only for firm matches. A row's size may be missing; if present it is once, few, many or a size class.

>TRBV11-3|TRBJ2-2|-|-
TGTGCCAGCAGCTTAGATCCGACTACCGGGGAGCTGTTTTTT
CASSLDPTTGELFF
>TRBV12-3/TRBV12-4|TRBJ1-5|-|-
TGTGCCAGCAGCGGGGGAAGCAATCAGCCCCAGCATTTT
CASSGGSNQPQHF
>TRBV6-5|TRBJ2-3|-|-
TGTGCCAGCCATGGACTACCCGAGGACACGCAGTATTTT
CASHGLPEDTQYF
>TRBV29-1|TRBJ2-3|-|TRBD2
TGCAGCGCAGCGGGAGTGTATAGAGATACGCAGTATTTT
CSAAGVYRDTQYF
>TRBV3-1/TRBV3-2|TRBJ2-1|-|TRBD2
TGTGCCAGCAGCCGGGGTATCGTAGCGGGAGGGTCCCACAATGAGCAGTTCTTC
CASSRGIVAGGSHNEQFF
>TRBV5-1|TRBJ1-6|-|-
TGCGCCAGCAGCTTGTCCGCGCGGGGAAATAATTCACCCCTCCACTTT
CASSLSARGNNSPLHF
>TRBV18|TRBJ1-1|-|-
TGTGCCAGCTCACCACCAGAGATGAACACTGAAGCTTTCTTT
CASSPPEMNTEAFF
>TRBV5-3|TRBJ1-6|-|-
TGTGCCAGAAGCCGGATCAAGGGGCGCGGTCTTGGCCTTAAGAATTCACCCCTCCACTTT
CARSRIKGRGLGLKNSPLHF
>TRBV3-1/TRBV3-2|TRBJ2-3|-|TRBD2
TGTGCCAGCAGCCCAGATTGGGGAGCGGGGGGGCCGGCAGATACGCAGTATTTT
CASSPDWGAGGPADTQYF
>TRBV9|TRBJ2-2|-|TRBD2
TGTGCCAGCAGCGTAGTGGCTAGCGGGAGGGCCAGGACCGGGGAGCTGTTTTTT
CASSVVASGRARTGELFF
>TRBV6-5|TRBJ2-1|-|TRBD1
TGTGCCAGCAGCCACGACAGGGGGCGGTACAATGAGCAGTTCTTC
CASSHDRGRYNEQFF
>TRBV24-1|TRBJ2-7|-|-
TGTGCCACCAGCGAGACTGGAACCTACGAGCAGTACTTC
CATSETGTYEQYF
>TRBV6-6|TRBJ1-1|-|-
TGTGCCAGCAGTCCTCAGGGCACTGAAGCTTTCTTT
CASSPQGTEAFF
>TRBV6-1|TRBJ1-4|-|-
TGTGCCAGCAGTGAAAATAAAGGTGGGGCAGCCACGACGGTGAGGGAAAAACTGTTTTTT
CASSENKGGAATTVREKLFF
>TRBV6-5|TRBJ1-1|-|TRBD1
TGTGCCAGCAGCCTTGGGGACAGTGAAGCTTTCTTT
CASSLGDSEAFF
>TRBV11-2|TRBJ2-5|-|-
TGTGCCAGCAGCTTCGGAGTCCAGGGGAACGGGGAGACCCAGTACTTC
CASSFGVQGNGETQYF
>TRBV4-3|TRBJ1-3|-|-
TGCGCCAGTGGGGCAGGGCCTTCCTCTGGAAACACCATATATTTT
CASGAGPSSGNTIYF
>TRBV2|TRBJ1-1|-|TRBD1
TGTGCCAGCAAGAAACTTCAGGGGGCGAACACTGAAGCTTTCTTT
CASKKLQGANTEAFF
>TRBV5-1|TRBJ1-3|-|TRBD1
TGCGCCAGCAGCTTCCGGACAGGGCAAAACACCATATATTTT
CASSFRTGQNTIYF
>TRBV28|TRBJ1-4|-|-
TGTGCCAGCCTGGCACAGTTAAATGAAAAACTGTTTTTT
CASLAQLNEKLFF
>TRBV5-1|TRBJ2-7|once|TRBD1
TGCGCCAGCAGCCCCGGGACAGTCACCTACGAGCAGTACTTC
CASSPGTVTYEQYF
>TRBV5-1|TRBJ2-7|-|TRBD1
TGCGCCAGCAGCCTCGAAGGGACAGGATCCTACGAGCAGTACTTC
CASSLEGTGSYEQYF
>TRBV7-9|TRBJ2-7|-|-
TGTGCCAGCAGCCCCACCCTGCAGGAACCCCACGAGCAGTACTTC
CASSPTLQEPHEQYF
>TRBV7-9|TRBJ2-2|-|-
TGTGCCAGCCACGGCGGGGGCGCAGCCGGGGAGCTGTTTTTT
CASHGGGAAGELFF
>TRBV18|TRBJ2-1|-|TRBD1
TGTGCCAGCTCTGCCTCCTCGGACAGGGGCGATGAGCAGTTCTTC
CASSASSDRGDEQFF
>TRBV18|TRBJ1-3|once|-
TGTGCCAGCTCACCAGAAGCGGTGGTTGGAAACACCATATATTTT
CASSPEAVVGNTIYF
>TRBV9|TRBJ2-1|once|-
TGTGCCAGCAGCGCCGCAGGGCGGCATGAGCAGTTCTTC
CASSAAGRHEQFF
>TRBV28|TRBJ1-5|-|-
TGTGCCAGCAGTAGGGGGATTGGCAATCAGCCCCAGCATTTT
CASSRGIGNQPQHF
>TRBV29-1|TRBJ2-2|-|-
TGCAGCGTTGAAGAACCGGTTAGCCACAAGAACACCGGGGAGCTGTTTTTT
CSVEEPVSHKNTGELFF
>TRBV27|TRBJ1-1|-|-
TGTGCCAGCAGTTTTTCAGGTCTATCAGTGAACACTGAAGCTTTCTTT
CASSFSGLSVNTEAFF
>TRBV5-1|TRBJ1-4|-|-
TGCGCCAGCAGACCCGAGGGACTGCCGAATGAAAAACTGTTTTTT
CASRPEGLPNEKLFF
>TRBV5-1|TRBJ1-5|-|-
TGCGCCAGCAGCTTGGATCAGGGCAATCAGCCCCAGCATTTT
CASSLDQGNQPQHF
>TRBV19|TRBJ2-1|-|-
TGTGCCAGTAGTATAGGTTCAGGCGCGCAGTACAATGAGCAGTTCTTC
CASSIGSGAQYNEQFF
>TRBV7-2|TRBJ2-1|-|TRBD1
TGTGCCAGCAGCTTTTCCCCCGGGACAGAGAGCAAGGATGAGCAGTTCTTC
CASSFSPGTESKDEQFF
>TRBV9|TRBJ2-7|-|TRBD2
TGTGCCAGCAGCGCACTAGCGGGGGGTTACGAGCAGTACTTC
CASSALAGGYEQYF
>TRBV6-5|TRBJ2-5|-|TRBD2
TGTGCCAGCACACCGGGACTAGAGGGACGCACCCAGTACTTC
CASTPGLEGRTQYF
>TRBV19|TRBJ2-6|-|TRBD1
TGTGCCAGTAGCCCAAGGGACAGGGGAGGTGGGGCCAACGTCCTGACTTTC
CASSPRDRGGGANVLTF
>TRBV4-2|TRBJ1-1|-|-
TGTGCCAGCAGCCCTACGATTGGTGTAACTGAAGCTTTCTTT
CASSPTIGVTEAFF
>TRBV10-2|TRBJ2-7|-|-
TGCGCCAGCAGTGGTCGTACAAGCTCCTACGAGCAGTACTTC
CASSGRTSSYEQYF
>TRBV5-1|TRBJ1-6|once|TRBD1
TGCGCCAGCAGCCCCGGGACAGGGGGTTCACCCCTCCACTTT
CASSPGTGGSPLHF
>TRBV27|TRBJ1-2|-|-
TGTGCCAGCAACAGCGGGGCTCCAGACTATGGCTACACCTTC
CASNSGAPDYGYTF
>TRBV19|TRBJ1-6|-|-
TGTGCCAGTAAAACAGGGAGCTCCTATAATTCACCCCTCCACTTT
CASKTGSSYNSPLHF
>TRBV30|TRBJ2-7|-|-
TGTGCCTGGAGGGGTAGGGGGTTCTACGAGCAGTACTTC
CAWRGRGFYEQYF
>TRBV18|TRBJ1-1|-|-
TGTGCCAGCTCACCAGGACAGTTGAACACTGAAGCTTTCTTT
CASSPGQLNTEAFF
>TRBV2|TRBJ2-1|once|TRBD2
TGTGCCAGCAGTGGACTAGCGGGGGGCTACTACAATGAGCAGTTCTTC
CASSGLAGGYYNEQFF
>TRBV11-2|TRBJ2-1|-|-
TGTGCCAGCAGCTTAAGTGGAGTTGAGCAGTTCTTC
CASSLSGVEQFF
>TRBV5-1|TRBJ2-1|once|TRBD1
TGCGCCAGCAGCCCCCGACTCGGACAGGGCAATGAGCAGTTCTTC
CASSPRLGQGNEQFF
>TRBV2|TRBJ2-1|-|-
TGTGCCAGCAGTGCACAGGGCCTATCGTACAATGAGCAGTTCTTC
CASSAQGLSYNEQFF
>TRBV5-1|TRBJ2-7|-|TRBD1
TGCGCCAGCAGCCAGATTTCCGGGACAGCCACCTACGAGCAGTACTTC
CASSQISGTATYEQYF
>TRBV11-2|TRBJ2-7|-|TRBD2
TGTGCCAGCAGCTTGCACCCGGGACTAGCGGGACCCAACGGCCCCTTC
CASSLHPGLAGPNGPF
>TRBV2|TRBJ2-3|-|-
TGTGCCAGCAGTGTTCTAGGGGAAGATACGCAGTATTTT
CASSVLGEDTQYF